Detailed here is one T cell receptor beta chain. Its cognate antigen is unknown. In TCRdb, the multiplex PCR reads were re-called with MiXCR into one record per CDR3 protein. The sample has about 140,000 distinct CDR3 sequences; around a third are singletons. This sample was included in a study of breast tumors, draining lymph nodes, adjacent tissues. Study results and limitations: Tumor repertoires ranked between lymph nodes and nontumor tissue in diversity, with V and J gene preferences. Luminal-like breast cancer showed significantly higher tumor–nontumor repertoire similarity than basal-like.

The CDR3 runs to 13 residues. Trimming at V came to 2 bases and at J to 16 bases, leaving 7 bases not matched to a gene. Samples came from axillary lymph nodes draining the breast cancer. This receptor was taken from a female donor with breast cancer. Some clones in this sample may be carry-over from other donors' samples. The chain joins TRBV12-3 or TRBV12-4 to TRBJ1-6; 8 nucleotides match TRBD1. Input material: axillary lymph node tissue. The CDR3 region has the DNA TGTGCCAGCAGTTTAATGGGGACAGGCCCTCTCCACTTT. Protein: CASSLMGTGPLHF.